This T cell receptor (beta chain) was observed in a study of cytomegalovirus exposure and HLA in healthy donors (dated by TCRdb to the late 2010s). Background for the entire study: An earlier analysis of some 500 of the donors reported 276 Gb of sequence data and some 120 million unique TCR beta sequences from about 179 million T cells. Approximately 300 gigabases of sequencing data and tens of millions of unique TCR sequences made up an early release that covered under 750 HLA-typed donors. Among the approximately 420 genotyped donors, around 79% belonged to the genetic ancestry cluster associated with self-reported Caucasian donors. The aim of the study was to test whether cataloging public T cell receptors could identify signatures of past pathogen exposure. Using immunosequencing, the study profiled T cell repertoires from fewer than 700 subjects and related those repertoires to cytomegalovirus serostatus. Besides the first cohort of approximately 710 subjects, a separate validation cohort made up of around 120 different subjects was used. To predict cytomegalovirus infection status, the study combined high-throughput TCR immunosequencing, statistical association of individual TCRs with disease status, and machine learning. In a later analysis, previously published TCR beta repertoires from about 640 donors were re-analyzed and high-resolution HLA genotyping was added so that TCR occurrence patterns could be studied. Rather than drawing on any new phenotypic data, the later analysis identified candidate immune exposures from TCR beta sequences and the way those sequences occurred across donors. In an earlier analysis of 587 of the donors, high-throughput TCR beta sequencing was used to judge whether each TCR beta V gene segment behaved as functional or pseudogenic. Donor age, sex, ethnicity and CMV serostatus were compiled alongside the repertoire data. Genome-wide SNP genotypes for about 65% of the roughly 700 donors were used in a later genetic analysis, which treated that subset as a discovery cohort. Every discovery cohort repertoire had been produced on one sequencing platform. HLA typing included class I and class II loci at four-digit resolution. Typing coverage varied by locus: roughly 629-640 donors for A, B, C, DRB1 and DQB1; roughly 560 for DQA1; 600 to 610 for DPA1; approximately 470 for DPB1. Roughly 5 DR-DQ haplotypes were handled as single units for association and clustering because linkage in the cohort was strong. Across around 400 genotyped donors of the cohort, an average of approximately 220,000 unique TCR beta nucleotide sequences per donor were sequenced, and approximately 19% of those sequences were non-productive.

V drops 7 bases and J drops 5 bases, leaving 14 bases in between. According to the germline V gene, CDR1 reads SQVTM and CDR2 reads ANQGSEA. The CDR3, from cysteine to phenylalanine, totals 13 residues. Solely the CDR3 DNA is kept, with 39 bases framed from the first base. General study outcomes and caveats: Most TCR sequences were seen in very few donors, while some public TCRs were found in many individuals. Roughly uniform sequencing depth across donors was assumed in presence/absence analyses, although this assumption may not hold. In this cohort, only TCR beta chains were sequenced, and detectable features were limited by the absence of alpha or paired-chain data. CMV serostatus was the only immune exposure information available for the cohort. The study gave a list of 150 to 200 TCR beta chains associated with cytomegalovirus. In a later genetic analysis, fewer N-insertions in productive TCRs were reported among donors in an Asian-associated ancestry cluster than the approximately 630-donor mean. In an earlier analysis of around 500 of the donors, most TCR beta V segments appeared in productive rearrangements about 87% or about 30% of the time, broadly matching IMGT annotations. Because HLA typing was missing for some donors at each locus, association tests included only the typed subset. It was suggested by the authors that the approach could potentially be generalized to other disease states and immunological phenotypes. V-gene and J-gene trimming of TCR beta chains was associated with a missense DCLRE1C variant in a later genetic analysis, and the association was replicated in an independent cohort. Compared with equally common non-associated chains, HLA-associated TCR beta chains in a later analysis were more clonally expanded and had lower generation probabilities. The 87-base-pair reads could not distinguish some IMGT-functional V segments, including TRBV6-2 and TRBV6-3, so those segments were excluded. A cluster of highly shared sequence variants was judged likely to be a technical artifact of the sequencing pipeline. When HLA alleles, especially DR and DQ, strongly co-occurred, TCR associations were difficult to assign to individual alleles. A later analysis reported that several top co-occurrence clusters appeared linked to parvovirus B19, influenza, CMV and Epstein-Barr virus. In a later analysis, TCR association rates were found to vary across HLA loci, with the most associated TCRs seen for DRB1 alleles and the fewest for HLA-C alleles. In a later analysis, more than 15,000 TCR beta sequences were associated with specific HLA alleles at a false discovery rate of 0.05. In a later analysis, most CMV-associated TCR beta chains were found to appear HLA-restricted, with HLA associations seemingly driven largely by CMV exposure. In vitro tests confirmed that a few of the cytomegalovirus-associated TCR beta chains recognize cytomegalovirus antigens. Because counts were too low, about 15 rarely observed V segments, including chromosome 9 orphons, were left out of the earlier analysis of 587 of the donors. In both the original and validation cohorts, the classifier was reported to diagnose cytomegalovirus status with high specificity and sensitivity. Correlated functional status among segregating V segments might be attributable to linkage disequilibrium, but an unknown experimental factor could not be ruled out. A further reported finding was that TCR beta sequences accurately predicted the HLA-A and HLA-B alleles for most subjects in the first cohort.

Library method: the immunoSEQ multiplex PCR assay. For the multiplex PCR, a mixture combining 60 forward primers for TCR Vbeta segments and 13 reverse primers for TCR Jbeta segments was used. The CDR3 region of rearranged TCR beta genes was amplified from genomic DNA with a multiplex PCR assay. On the Illumina HiSeq System, the amplified TCR beta libraries were sequenced as 87-base-pair reads. The authors' pipeline ran thus. Across the 670 or so repertoires, a later analysis counted roughly 84 million unique TCR beta chains, some 11 million of which were shared by at least two donors. Raw reads were error-corrected and collapsed into unique sequences by a nearest-neighbor algorithm in which closely related sequences were merged to remove PCR and sequencing errors. V, D and J gene segments were assigned by aligning CDR3 sequences to IMGT reference sequences. For a sequence to be retained, a match of at least six nucleotides was required to both a V gene segment and a J gene segment. Rearrangements were called productive when the CDR3 lacked stop codons and stayed in frame with V and J; all others were non-productive. CDR3 was defined according to IMGT convention as the region running from the second conserved V-encoded cysteine to the conserved J-encoded phenylalanine. The earlier analysis of 550 to 650 of the donors excluded any sequence lacking an unambiguous match to a single V gene segment. An earlier analysis of 500 to 700 of the donors classified V segments as functional when productive rearrangements were above 56.7% and as segregating when the standard deviation between donors was above 5%. To diagnose cytomegalovirus status from the catalog of TCR beta chain sequences, a statistical classification framework was built. A later analysis assigned V and J genes by comparing TCR nucleotide sequences with IMGT/GENE-DB human TR gene sequences. The TCRdist pipeline was used in a later analysis to assign CDR3 sequences and most-parsimonious VDJ recombination scenarios. A later analysis defined each TCR beta chain by its CDR3 amino acid sequence plus V-gene family, and excluded reads lacking a unique V-gene family. A later analysis removed several hundred highly shared, low-generation-probability nucleotide sequences to deal with suspected cross-contamination and a sequencing artifact. In a later analysis, a clonal expansion index for each public chain was calculated from normalized within-repertoire ranks of inferred template counts. In a later analysis, generation probabilities were computed with a VDJ recombination model fitted to out-of-frame rearrangements, and the resulting probabilities were checked against IGoR. In a later analysis, TCR-TCR, TCR-HLA and TCR-CMV co-occurrence was scored with hypergeometric tests, and a repertoire-size bias correction was applied to TCR pairs. In a later analysis, false discovery rates were estimated by permuting HLA or CMV assignments 20 times. In a later analysis, co-occurring TCRs were grouped using DBSCAN, and TCRdist sequence similarity was added for clustering within HLA-allele-positive subsets. Co-occurrence clustering excluded repertoires with fewer than 30,000 or more than 120,000 public chains, plus five with anomalous nucleotide sharing. As stored in TCRdb, this immuneACCESS dataset retains in-frame rearrangements with V and J assigned. A fraction of the clones does not appear; measured against another copy, unresolved V genes explain less than half of the discrepancy, and the remainder lacks a known reason. Clone size and V and J calls were adopted from that table, with D and trimming inferred from the DNA. This sample has roughly 86,000 clones in its table, and almost 80% of those were observed once. The top ten clonotypes cover 6% of the sample.

The cohort consisted of 670 or so healthy bone marrow donors. Cohort members were all nominally healthy when sampled, although unrecorded immune exposures were likely present. The donor tested CMV seronegative, placing the donor among the 350 or so seronegative members of the cohort. Every donor gave a peripheral blood sample, and the peripheral blood mononuclear cells from that sample were used for TCR beta sequencing. The Qiagen DNeasy Blood Extraction Kit was used to extract genomic DNA from the blood cell samples. This clone was found a few times. Its specific antigen is unknown. No quality values exist for individual bases; no much larger clone is one base distant.

The specimen was PBMCs. This clonotype originated in a female donor in good health and CMV-seronegative. The receptor chain draws on TRBV29-1 and TRBJ1-4; D gene: possibly TRBD1, on 6 matching bases. CDR3 loop: CSATGLINEKLFF. The DNA sequence follows: TGCAGCGCTACAGGGTTAATAAATGAAAAACTGTTTTTT.